Below, 2 T cell receptor beta chains from the same sample are listed, as sequenced in a study of blood T cell repertoires in COVID-19. The table came from immunoSEQ multiplex PCR; TCRdb's copy has only in-frame clones and leaves some out. The sample has 250,000 to 300,000 clones, 83% seen once. The sequenced sample was peripheral blood. All receptors derive from a man in his sixties who had recovered from COVID-19.

The chain carries TRBV19 and TRBJ1-1, with TRBD1 matching 7 bases. With 1 base clipped from V and 1 base from J, the junction kept 3 bases outside the gene matches. The V gene's germline CDR1 is LNHDA and CDR2 SQIVND (reference sequence). This CDR3 is built from 15 residues. The CDR3: CASSIGGTANTEAFF. The CDR3 bases are TGTGCCAGTAGTATAGGGGGGACAGCGAACACTGAAGCTTTCTTT.

J is TRBJ2-7 and V is TRBV28; 8 nucleotides agree with TRBD1. V shed 5 bases and J 3 bases; nucleotides not matched to a gene: 9. The V gene's germline CDR1 is MDHEN and CDR2 SYDVKM. This CDR3 region has 15 residues. This CDR3 reads CASSIGQGVGYEQYF. CDR3 sequence (DNA): TGTGCCAGCAGTATTGGACAGGGAGTGGGCTACGAGCAGTACTTC.